What follows are 23 T cell receptor beta chains derived from one specimen sequenced in a study of beta chain features in type 1 diabetes. The whole isolated RNA underwent reverse transcription, so sequencing captured expressed TCRB transcripts. Profiling relied on immunoSEQ multiplex PCR, and the TCRdb table lists in-frame clones only, not all of them. Found here are some 500,000 clones, over 10% of them singletons; the top ten hold over 0.035%. The sequencing sample was made of naive CD4+ T cells from blood. The receptor source for this set is a woman in her late teens or twenties in good health.

This clone was observed a few times. For the CDR3, the DNA is TGTGCCAGCAGCAGGGGACCGACCAGGGGAGAGACCCAGTACTTC. Translated, it gives CASSRGPTRGETQYF. The rearrangement joins TRBV9 to TRBJ2-5; D is possibly TRBD1 (6 bases). The germline V gene has CDR1 SGDLS and CDR2 YYNGEE. This CDR3 is 15 amino acids long. Trimming took off 4 bases at V and 4 bases at J, with 17 bases between the two ends.

This clone was seen only a few times. The chain employs TRBV2 and TRBJ2-3; no firm D call. CDR1 and CDR2 from the germline V gene are SNHLY and FYNNEI. The CDR3 extends over 12 amino acids. The V gene lost 2 bases and the J gene lost 3 bases, with 3 bases spanning the gap. The CDR3 nucleotides read TGTGCCAGCAGTGAATATACAGATACGCAGTATTTT. This encodes CASSEYTDTQYF. Combining the CDR3 with reference TRBV2 and TRBJ2-3 gives the whole variable domain EPEVTQTPSHQVTQMGQEVILRCVPISNHLYFYWYRQILGQKVEFLVSFYNNEISEKSEIFDDQFSVERPDGSNFTLKIRSTKLEDSAMYFCASSEYTDTQYFGPGTRLTVL.

The chain joins TRBV11-3 to TRBJ2-1; 7 bases fit TRBD2. The V gene end was trimmed by 2 bases and the J gene end by 12 bases; junction bases not matched to a gene: 13. The CDR3 runs 15 residues. CDR1 SGHNT and CDR2 YENEEA come from the germline V gene. In DNA, the CDR3 is TGTGCCAGCAGCTTAACCCTAGCGGACCCCTCTTGGCAGTTCTTC. It codes for CASSLTLADPSWQFF.

This clone has only a few counts. J is TRBJ1-4 and V is TRBV29-1; D is unresolved. Germline CDR1 is SQVTM and CDR2 is ANQGSEA. The CDR3 is 13 amino acids. V was trimmed by 4 bases and J by 4 bases, leaving 10 bases between them. In DNA, the CDR3 is TGCAGCGTTGTTTCCCCTAATAATGAAAAACTGTTTTTT. This sequence encodes CSVVSPNNEKLFF.

This sequence joins TRBV7-9 and TRBJ2-5; weak D call: TRBD2 (6 bases). The CDR3 runs 17 residues. Germline V gene lookup returns CDR1 SEHNR and CDR2 FQNEAQ (reference sequence). V was shortened by 5 bases and J by 4 bases, with 23 bases between the two germline ends. This chain's CDR3 is CASSPHPRTNRRETQYF. The CDR3 bases are TGTGCCAGCAGCCCACACCCAAGGACTAATCGCCGAGAGACCCAGTACTTC.

This clone was detected a few times. This chain joins TRBV29-1 and TRBJ1-2; a weak D match, TRBD1 (5 bases). Germline loops: CDR1 SQVTM, CDR2 ANQGSEA. CDR3 length equals 14 residues. With 7 bases removed from V and 6 bases from J, the gap between germline ends came to 21 bases. For the CDR3, the DNA is TGCAGCGCAACTGGGGCGGAGCGCACCAATGGCTACACCTTC. It yields the protein CSATGAERTNGYTF.

The chain links TRBV18 to TRBJ1-2, with 8 bases that match TRBD1. Trimming cost V 0 bases and J 5 bases; bases outside gene matches: 5. This CDR3 is built from 15 residues. Germline V CDR1 and CDR2: KGHSH, LQKENI. The CDR3 loop reads CASSPPTGDSYGYTF. CDR3 in DNA: TGTGCCAGCTCACCACCGACAGGGGATTCTTATGGCTACACCTTC.

This clone was recorded a few times. The rearrangement joins TRBV25-1 to TRBJ2-1, with D perhaps matching TRBD2 (7 bases). Germline CDR1 and CDR2: MGHDK and SYGVNS. The CDR3 is 17 residues long. V gave up 4 bases and J gave up 3 bases, with 19 bases separating them. The CDR3 sequence is CASSASTGGLNYNEQFF. The CDR3 DNA is TGTGCCAGCAGTGCCTCAACCGGGGGGCTGAACTACAATGAGCAGTTCTTC.

V is TRBV7-8 and J is TRBJ2-6; 8 bases agree with TRBD2. The V gene end was trimmed by 4 bases and the J gene end by 0 bases; junction bases not matched to a gene: 8. Germline CDR1 SGHVS, CDR2 FQNEAQ. CDR3 length: 18 residues. This CDR3 is CASSSRLAQSSGANVLTF. CDR3 coding DNA: TGTGCCAGCAGCTCCCGACTAGCGCAAAGCTCTGGGGCCAACGTCCTGACTTTC.

The J gene is TRBJ1-2, the V gene TRBV7-3; no clear D gene. The V gene lost 4 bases and the J gene lost 7 bases, with 13 bases spanning the gap. This CDR3 region has 13 residues. Germline CDR1 and CDR2: SGHTA and FQGTGA. DNA for the CDR3: TGTGCCAGCAGCTCCTCCACGGCGGTTGGCTACACCTTC. It yields the protein CASSSSTAVGYTF. Full variable domain (remainder filled in from reference TRBV7-3 and TRBJ1-2): GAGVSQTPSNKVTEKGKYVELRCDPISGHTALYWYRQSLGQGPEFLIYFQGTGAADDSGLPNDRFFAVRPEGSVSTLKIQRTERGDSAVYLCASSSSTAVGYTFGSGTRLTVV.

This clone was observed a few times. The chain combines TRBV29-1 with TRBJ2-1, with TRBD2 identical over 8 bases. The CDR3 has 17 amino acids. Germline CDR1 is SQVTM and CDR2 is ANQGSEA. V gave up 4 bases and J gave up 0 bases; unmatched junction bases: 11. CDR3 nucleotide sequence: TGCAGCGTTGGGTATGGGACTAGTGGGAGCTCCTACAATGAGCAGTTCTTC. Protein product: CSVGYGTSGSSYNEQFF.

This clone has only a few counts. The rearrangement joins TRBV29-1 to TRBJ2-5; no reliable D call. Deletions cut 8 bases from V and 5 bases from J, with 15 bases between. The CDR3 has 12 amino acids. CDR1 SQVTM and CDR2 ANQGSEA come from the germline V gene. As DNA, the CDR3 is TGCAGCCTCCGCGACCCTTGGGAGACCCAGTACTTC. This encodes CSLRDPWETQYF.

This clone showed up just a few times. V usage is TRBV29-1 and J usage is TRBJ2-5; D perhaps matches TRBD2 (5 bases). The CDR3 consists of 12 residues. V lost 7 bases, J lost 5 bases, and 14 bases lay in between. The germline CDR1 and CDR2 sequences are SQVTM and ANQGSEA. Written as DNA, the CDR3 is TGCAGCGCCGTAGGACTTTTGGAGACCCAGTACTTC. This encodes CSAVGLLETQYF.

The V call is TRBV16, the J call TRBJ1-1; D call uncertain. CDR1 and CDR2 (germline): KGHSY, FQNENV. This CDR3 has 15 residues. V was shortened by 0 bases and J by 4 bases, with 12 bases between the two germline ends. The CDR3 sequence: CASSQSTIFGTEAFF. The DNA of the CDR3 is TGTGCCAGCAGCCAATCTACTATCTTCGGCACTGAAGCTTTCTTT.

The chain is built from TRBV30 and TRBJ2-2; 8 bases are shared with TRBD1. The trim removed 2 bases at V and 4 bases at J, leaving 0 bases unmatched. Germline values: CDR1 GTSNPN, CDR2 SVGIG (reference sequence). The CDR3 extends over 13 amino acids. This chain's CDR3 is CAWSQGATGELFF. DNA for the CDR3: TGTGCCTGGAGTCAGGGGGCCACCGGGGAGCTGTTTTTT.

The gene calls are TRBV5-5 and TRBJ2-1; the match to TRBD2 covers 8 bases. J lost 8 bases, V lost 2 bases, and 9 bases had no gene match. This CDR3 contains 15 residues. Germline V gene sequence: CDR1 SGHKS, CDR2 YYEKEE (reference sequence). The CDR3 nucleotides read TGTGCCAGCAGCTTTATTCAGCGGGGGCATGATGAGCAGTTCTTC. This encodes CASSFIQRGHDEQFF.

This clone came up a few times. The chain uses TRBV29-1 and TRBJ1-1, with D perhaps TRBD1 (5 bases). The V gene's germline CDR1 is SQVTM and CDR2 ANQGSEA. Trimming removed 2 bases at V and 3 bases at J, with 10 bases between. The CDR3 extends over 13 amino acids. The CDR3 region is CSVERDVDTEAFF. The CDR3 DNA follows: TGCAGCGTTGAAAGGGACGTTGACACTGAAGCTTTCTTT.

The gene calls are TRBV21-1 and TRBJ2-7; the D call in the table, TRBD2, was not verified against the DNA. TRBV21-1 is classified as a pseudogene. The CDR3 contains 14 residues. In DNA, the CDR3 is TGTGCCAGCAGCAAAGTCGGTAGCTCCTACGAGCAGTACGTC. This encodes CASSKVGSSYEQYV.

In this sample, this clone turned up a few times. This chain links TRBV2 with TRBJ2-7; tentatively, D is TRBD1 (5 bases). This CDR3 is built from 14 residues. Per the germline V gene, CDR1 is SNHLY and CDR2 is FYNNEI. The germline V and J ends were trimmed by 0 bases and 9 bases, with 15 bases remaining between them. This CDR3 is CASSEAGPRDRQYV. In DNA form, the CDR3 reads TGTGCCAGCAGTGAAGCGGGGCCTCGCGATCGGCAGTACGTC.

Concerning this clone: Additional DNA sequences in this sample encode the identical CDR3. The chain uses TRBV7-6 and TRBJ2-5; 7 bases align to TRBD2. This CDR3 is built from 14 residues. V shed 4 bases and J 4 bases; nucleotides not matched to a gene: 6. In germline, CDR1 is SGHVS, CDR2 FNYEAQ. The CDR3 coding sequence is TGTGCCAGCAGCTCGAGGACGGGGGGAGAGACCCAGTACTTC. Amino acid sequence: CASSSRTGGETQYF.

The rearrangement links TRBV4-3 to TRBJ2-3; 8 nucleotides align to TRBD2. Germline V gives CDR1 LGHNA, CDR2 YSLEER. This CDR3 is built from 14 residues. The V and J ends lost 5 bases and 4 bases, in that order; junction bases with no gene match: 5. The CDR3 DNA follows: TGCGCCAGCAGCGCGCGGGGGGTTTCAGATACGCAGTATTTT. This encodes CASSARGVSDTQYF.

The V call is TRBV7-9, the J call TRBJ2-3; weak D call: TRBD1 (5 bases). CDR1 SEHNR and CDR2 FQNEAQ come from the germline V gene (reference sequence). The CDR3 is 14 amino acids. With 1 base removed from V and 6 bases from J, the gap between germline ends came to 11 bases. The CDR3 loop reads CASSLDRTTDTQYF. In nucleotides, the CDR3 is TGTGCCAGCAGCTTAGACAGGACGACGGATACGCAGTATTTT.

This clone was detected a few times. This chain connects TRBV14 to TRBJ2-5, with TRBD2 matching over 8 bases. The junction had 12 bases not matched to a gene; V was cut back by 4 bases and J by 5 bases. The CDR3 consists of 16 residues. The germline CDR1 and CDR2 sequences are SGHDN and FVKESK. CDR3 sequence reads: CASSRTGGHRGETQYF. The CDR3 coding sequence is TGTGCCAGCAGCCGTACGGGAGGGCACCGCGGGGAGACCCAGTACTTC.